Described below is a single T cell receptor (beta chain) sequence and its context. Its cognate antigen is unknown. Additional DNA sequences in this sample encode the identical CDR3. CDR3 length: 16 amino acids. Per germline, CDR1 SGDLS and CDR2 YYNGEE. Trimming took 0 bases from V and 6 from J; bases not matched to a gene: 6. TCRdb's copy holds only in-frame clones and misses some; the assay was immunoSEQ multiplex PCR. The table lists about 480,000 clones, roughly 87% of them singletons. Treatment meaning: approximately 18 received Ad26.COV2.S at low or high dose, single or two shots; about five received placebo; per-sample allocation not given. Collection of the samples took place on day 63 after the first injection of vaccine or placebo. An adult of 18-55 years in Boston served as donor. The record originates from a study of Ad26.COV2.S vaccination and SARS-CoV-2 variants. Study summary: Trial arm assignment for the donor was COV1001 Ad26.COV2.S.

Notes on the study in general: It was reported that spike-specific CD8+ and CD4+ T cell responses were substantially broad after vaccination. People who got the vaccine or the placebo had similar non-spike TCR breadth.

The material was peripheral blood, obtained in a trial of Ad26.COV2.S vaccine versus placebo. The TCR sequence derives from a person aged 18-60 years who received the Ad26.COV2.S COVID-19 vaccine or a placebo. The chain couples TRBV9 to TRBJ2-5, with TRBD1 matching over 12 bases. Here the CDR3 reads CASSVGGQGATKTQYF. As DNA, the CDR3 is TGTGCCAGCAGCGTAGGGGGACAGGGGGCGACGAAGACCCAGTACTTC.